Each of the 21 T cell receptor beta chains below was sequenced from the same sample in a study of blood T cell repertoires in COVID-19. Using immunoSEQ multiplex PCR, the repertoire was profiled, and TCRdb retains in-frame clones only, with some absent. The data show about 67,000 clones, roughly 89% seen once. The sample was peripheral blood. The receptors were gathered from a woman of 80 years or more with acute or convalescent COVID-19.

The rearrangement joins TRBV18 to TRBJ1-1; TRBD1 is a possible D gene (5 bases). The germline V and J ends were trimmed by 6 bases and 2 bases, with 13 bases remaining between them. Germline values: CDR1 KGHSH, CDR2 LQKENI. The CDR3 has 14 residues. CDR3 in DNA: TGTGCCAGCTCGCAGGGACTGCTAAACACTGAAGCTTTCTTT. Translating it yields CASSQGLLNTEAFF.

This chain links TRBV21-1 with TRBJ2-7; whether TRBD2, the table's D call, matches the DNA was not checked. TRBV21-1 is reported as a pseudogene. The CDR3 runs to 17 residues. The CDR3 nucleotides read TGTGCCAGCAAACCGACGGGGGGTAAACAGGCGACCTACGAGCAGTACTTC. It specifies CASKPTGGKQATYEQYF.

The rearrangement uses TRBV15 and TRBJ1-5; D gene uncertain. Germline CDR1 and CDR2: LNHNV and YYDKDF (reference sequence). This CDR3 comprises 15 residues. The V end lost 5 bases, the J end lost 3 bases, and 14 bases lay between the germline ends. Here the CDR3 reads CATSFIRVPNQPQHF. CDR3 bases: TGTGCCACCAGCTTCATCCGGGTGCCCAATCAGCCCCAGCATTTT.

There are a few counts of this clone. J is TRBJ2-1 and V is TRBV27; 10 bases match TRBD2. Trimming took 3 bases from V and 8 from J; bases not matched to a gene: 7. This CDR3 has 15 amino acids. CDR1 is MNHEY and CDR2 is SMNVEV in the germline V gene (reference sequence). The CDR3 DNA reads TGTGCCAGCAGTTTCCTAGCGGGAGTACTGGATGAGCAGTTCTTC. Protein product: CASSFLAGVLDEQFF.

This chain uses TRBV7-2 with TRBJ1-6, with a tentative D call TRBD1 (6 bases). Germline V lookup: CDR1 SGHTA, CDR2 FQGNSA. The V and J ends lost 8 bases and 4 bases respectively, with 9 bases between them. The CDR3 extends over 13 amino acids. The CDR3 sequence: CASLGQYNSPLHF. For the CDR3, the DNA is TGTGCCAGCTTAGGACAGTATAATTCACCCCTCCACTTT.

This clone was found a few times. The V call is TRBV10-3, the J call TRBJ1-2; D is undetermined. Trimming shortened V by 9 bases and J by 7 bases, and 21 bases separated the two germline ends. This CDR3 is 14 amino acids long. Germline CDR1 reads ENHRY; CDR2 reads SYGVKD. The CDR3 DNA reads TGTGCCATTGGGAAATTTGGCCAGGAGGCTGGCTACACCTTC. It encodes CAIGKFGQEAGYTF.

The chain is built from TRBV5-4 and TRBJ2-2, with TRBD2 matching over 11 bases. The CDR3 is 15 amino acids. Trimming at V came to 6 bases and at J to 7 bases, leaving 8 bases not matched to a gene. Germline V gives CDR1 SGHNT, CDR2 YYREEE (reference sequence). DNA for the CDR3: TGTGCCAGCACACTTAGCGGGAGGGCCGTCGGGGAGCTGTTTTTT. Translating gives CASTLSGRAVGELFF.

V usage is TRBV5-1 and J usage is TRBJ2-1; 14 bases are shared with TRBD2. Germline V CDR1 and CDR2: SGHRS, YFSETQ. The V and J ends lost 4 bases and 1 base, in that order; junction bases with no gene match: 4. The CDR3 has 17 amino acids. CDR3 nucleotide sequence: TGCGCCAGCAGCCCCCGGACTAGCGGGGGGTCCTACAATGAGCAGTTCTTC. Translating it yields CASSPRTSGGSYNEQFF.

This sequence joins TRBV21-1 and TRBJ1-3. TRBV21-1 is recorded as a pseudogene. CDR3 length: 16 amino acids. The CDR3 DNA sequence: TGTGCCAGCAGCAAAATAGGAGTTAACTCTGGAAACACCATATATTTT. Residues: CASSKIGVNSGNTIYF.

The rearrangement joins TRBV3-1 (or the pseudogene TRBV3-2) to TRBJ2-4; TRBD1 aligns across 7 bases. The length of the CDR3 is 15 residues. Germline CDR1 is LGHDT and CDR2 is YNNKEL (reference sequence). The trim removed 3 bases at V and 6 bases at J, leaving 8 bases unmatched. The CDR3 nucleotides read TGTGCCAGCAGCCAGAGAGGGGGCTTAGGAAACATTCAGTACTTC. It encodes CASSQRGGLGNIQYF.

This clone appeared a single time. The CDR3 reads CASSSAQGEGNEQFF. DNA of the CDR3: TGTGCCAGCAGCTCGGCACAGGGTGAGGGCAATGAGCAGTTCTTC. The chain employs TRBV5-4 and TRBJ2-1; perhaps TRBD1 as D (6 bases). V gave up 3 bases and J gave up 6 bases, with 16 bases separating them. Germline V gene lookup returns CDR1 SGHNT and CDR2 YYREEE (reference sequence). The CDR3 length is 15 residues.

The V call is TRBV18, the J call TRBJ1-1, with 7 bases lining up with TRBD1. The CDR3 totals 13 residues. CDR1 and CDR2 from the germline V gene are KGHSH and LQKENI. V dropped 5 bases and J dropped 4; count of bases not matched to a gene: 4. CDR3: CASSMTGTTEAFF. CDR3 in DNA: TGTGCCAGCTCAATGACAGGGACCACTGAAGCTTTCTTT.

This clone has more than one count but fewer than ten. The chain uses TRBV27 and TRBJ2-1; no definite D call. CDR1 and CDR2 (germline): MNHEY, SMNVEV (reference sequence). The CDR3 is 9 amino acids. Trimming removed 6 bases from V and 15 bases from J, with 9 bases in between. CDR3 residues: CASSPRWFF. The CDR3 region has the DNA TGTGCCAGCAGCCCCAGGTGGTTCTTC.

CDR3 sequence (DNA): TGTGCCAGCAGCGCGCCCCGGGACAGGGGGCGCAAGGATGAAAAACTGTTTTTT. This encodes CASSAPRDRGRKDEKLFF. J is TRBJ1-4 and V is TRBV7-9; 12 bases agree with TRBD1. Germline CDR1 SEHNR, CDR2 FQNEAQ (reference sequence). This CDR3 contains 18 residues. Trimming removed 5 bases from V and 6 bases from J; junction bases left unmatched: 13.

The gene calls are TRBV29-1 and TRBJ1-6; 7 bases line up with TRBD1. The CDR3 has 14 residues. Germline values: CDR1 SQVTM, CDR2 ANQGSEA. J was trimmed by 4 bases and V by 6 bases; bases with no gene match: 6. This CDR3 reads CSVKTGAYNSPLHF. For the CDR3, the DNA is TGCAGCGTAAAAACAGGGGCTTATAATTCACCCCTCCACTTT.

For the CDR3, the DNA is TGCGCCAGCAGCTTGGAGGGCGGGGGCTCCTACGAGCAGTACTTC. Protein product: CASSLEGGGSYEQYF. The chain combines TRBV5-1 with TRBJ2-7, with 7 bases identical to TRBD2. The length of the CDR3 is 15 residues. V shed 0 bases and J 0 bases; nucleotides not matched to a gene: 3. Per the germline V gene, CDR1 is SGHRS and CDR2 is YFSETQ.

CDR3 sequence: CASSPDSQETQYF. In DNA, the CDR3 is TGTGCCAGCTCACCAGACAGTCAAGAGACCCAGTACTTC. V usage is TRBV18 and J usage is TRBJ2-5; a possible D gene is TRBD1 (5 bases). Trimming cost V 2 bases and J 2 bases, with 6 bases left between them. The CDR3 loop spans 13 amino acids. The germline gives CDR1 KGHSH, CDR2 LQKENI.

CDR3 amino acids: CASSLRQGHEKLFF. CDR3 nucleotides: TGTGCCAGCAGCTTACGTCAGGGCCATGAAAAACTGTTTTTT. The chain joins TRBV7-7 to TRBJ1-4, with a tentative D call TRBD1 (5 bases). V lost 2 bases and J lost 6, with 10 bases in between. This CDR3 contains 14 residues. The germline gives CDR1 SSHAT, CDR2 FNYEAQ (reference sequence).

V and J are TRBV14 and TRBJ1-1, with D perhaps TRBD1 (6 bases). Trimming pared 0 bases from V and 6 bases from J, leaving 11 bases between. Germline V gene sequence: CDR1 SGHDN, CDR2 FVKESK. CDR3 length: 14 amino acids. CDR3 DNA sequence: TGTGCCAGCAGCCAAGATAGCCGGACAGCTGAAGCTTTCTTT. Its translation is CASSQDSRTAEAFF.

The chain recombines TRBV5-1 with TRBJ1-4; no clear D. V lost 0 bases, J lost 7 bases, and 13 bases lay in between. From germline, CDR1 is SGHRS and CDR2 YFSETQ. The length of the CDR3 is 15 residues. CDR3 residues: CASSLGRSTAEKLFF. The CDR3 DNA is TGCGCCAGCAGCTTGGGACGGTCGACTGCTGAAAAACTGTTTTTT. The entire variable domain, with the rest obtained from reference TRBV5-1 and TRBJ1-4, is as follows: KAGVTQTPRYLIKTRGQQVTLSCSPISGHRSVSWYQQTPGQGLQFLFEYFSETQRNKGNFPGRFSGRQFSNSRSEMNVSTLELGDSALYLCASSLGRSTAEKLFFGSGTQLSVL.

The V call is TRBV28, the J call TRBJ2-1; no firm D call. Trimming cost V 5 bases and J 9 bases, with 8 bases left between them. The CDR3 is 11 amino acids. From germline, CDR1 is MDHEN and CDR2 SYDVKM. CDR3: CASSPRSEQFF. As DNA, the CDR3 is TGTGCCAGCAGTCCCCGTAGTGAGCAGTTCTTC.